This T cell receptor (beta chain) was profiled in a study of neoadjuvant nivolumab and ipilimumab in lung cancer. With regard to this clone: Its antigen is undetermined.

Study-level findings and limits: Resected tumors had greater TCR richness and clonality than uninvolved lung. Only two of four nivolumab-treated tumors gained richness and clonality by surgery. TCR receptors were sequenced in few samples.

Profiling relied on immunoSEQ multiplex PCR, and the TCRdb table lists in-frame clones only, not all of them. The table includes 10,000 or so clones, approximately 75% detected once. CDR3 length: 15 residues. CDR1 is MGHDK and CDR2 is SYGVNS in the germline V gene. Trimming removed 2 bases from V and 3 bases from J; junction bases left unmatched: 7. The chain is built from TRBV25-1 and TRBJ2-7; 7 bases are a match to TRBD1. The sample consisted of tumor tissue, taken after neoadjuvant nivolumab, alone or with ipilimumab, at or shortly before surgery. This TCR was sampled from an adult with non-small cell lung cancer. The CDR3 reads CASSEAATGIYEQYF. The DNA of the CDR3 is TGTGCCAGCAGTGAAGCCGCGACAGGGATCTACGAGCAGTACTTC.